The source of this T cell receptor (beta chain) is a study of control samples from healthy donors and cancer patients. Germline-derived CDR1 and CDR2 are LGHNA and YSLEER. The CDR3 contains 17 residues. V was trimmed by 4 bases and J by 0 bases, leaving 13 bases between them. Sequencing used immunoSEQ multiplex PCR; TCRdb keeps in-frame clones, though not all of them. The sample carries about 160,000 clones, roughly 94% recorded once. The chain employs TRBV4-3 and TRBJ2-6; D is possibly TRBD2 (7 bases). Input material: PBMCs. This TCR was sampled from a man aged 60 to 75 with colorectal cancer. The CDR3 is CASSRGGSPSGANVLTF. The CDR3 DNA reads TGCGCCAGCAGCCGGGGGGGCTCTCCCTCTGGGGCCAACGTCCTGACTTTC.